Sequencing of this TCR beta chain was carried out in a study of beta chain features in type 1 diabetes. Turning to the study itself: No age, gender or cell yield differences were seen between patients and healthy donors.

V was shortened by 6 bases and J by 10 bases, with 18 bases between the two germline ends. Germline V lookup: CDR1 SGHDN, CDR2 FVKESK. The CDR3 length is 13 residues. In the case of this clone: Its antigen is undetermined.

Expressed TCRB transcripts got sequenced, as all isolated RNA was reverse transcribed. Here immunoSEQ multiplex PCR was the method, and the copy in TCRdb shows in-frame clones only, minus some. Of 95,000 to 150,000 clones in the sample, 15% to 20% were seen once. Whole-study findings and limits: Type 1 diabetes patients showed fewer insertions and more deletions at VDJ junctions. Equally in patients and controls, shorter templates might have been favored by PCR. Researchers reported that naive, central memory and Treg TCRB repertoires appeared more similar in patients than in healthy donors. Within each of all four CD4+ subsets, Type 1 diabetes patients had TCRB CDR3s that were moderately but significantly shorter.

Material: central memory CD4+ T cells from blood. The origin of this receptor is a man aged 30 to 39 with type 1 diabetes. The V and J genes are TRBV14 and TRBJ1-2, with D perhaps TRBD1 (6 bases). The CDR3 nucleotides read TGTGCCAGCAGTCTCTTTACAGGGAGATTCTACACCTTC. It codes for CASSLFTGRFYTF.